Sequencing of this T cell receptor beta chain was carried out in a study of T-cell reconstitution after alpha-beta-depleted transplantation in children. TCRbeta library preparation incorporated unique molecular identifiers. TCRdb ran MiXCR on the PCR reads and lists one entry per CDR3 protein. Among some 110,000 distinct CDR3 sequences listed, about 9.4% were seen once. Study-level points and caveats: After transplant, high TCRbeta diversity at day 60 in some patients arose from surviving recipient T cells and thymic progenitors.

This clonotype was observed at least ten times. Its antigen is not known. From germline, CDR1 is DFQATT and CDR2 SNEGSKA (reference sequence). The CDR3 covers 13 residues. V was shortened by 4 bases and J by 3 bases, with 10 bases between the two germline ends. The receptor was isolated from a boy younger than 10 with acute lymphoblastic leukemia, due to receive a stem cell transplant. Sequences were derived from PBMCs, sampled before TCRalphabeta/CD19-depleted stem cell transplant. The gene calls are TRBV20-1 and TRBJ2-1, with D possibly matching TRBD1 (6 bases). In DNA form, the CDR3 reads TGCAGTGCTACAGGGGCAGTCTACAATGAGCAGTTCTTC. Protein: CSATGAVYNEQFF.